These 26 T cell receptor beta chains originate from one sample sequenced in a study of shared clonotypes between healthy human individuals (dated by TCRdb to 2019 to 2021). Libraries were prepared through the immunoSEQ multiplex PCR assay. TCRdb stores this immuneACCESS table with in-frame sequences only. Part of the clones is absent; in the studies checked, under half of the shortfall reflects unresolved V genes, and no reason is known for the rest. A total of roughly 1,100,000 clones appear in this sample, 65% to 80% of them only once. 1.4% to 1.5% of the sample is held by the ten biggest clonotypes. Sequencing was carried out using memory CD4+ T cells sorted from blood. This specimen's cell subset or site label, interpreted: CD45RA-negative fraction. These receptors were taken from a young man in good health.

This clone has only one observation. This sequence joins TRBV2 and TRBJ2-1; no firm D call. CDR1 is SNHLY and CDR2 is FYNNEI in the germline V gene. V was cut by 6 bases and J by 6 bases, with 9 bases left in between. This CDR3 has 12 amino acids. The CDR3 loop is CASSVHPNEQFF. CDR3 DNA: TGTGCCAGCAGCGTCCACCCCAATGAGCAGTTCTTC.

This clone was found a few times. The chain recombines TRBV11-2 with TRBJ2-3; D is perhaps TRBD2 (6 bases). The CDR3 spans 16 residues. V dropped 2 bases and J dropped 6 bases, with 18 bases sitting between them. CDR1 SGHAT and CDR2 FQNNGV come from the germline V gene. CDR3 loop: CASSLRSGFEGDTQYF. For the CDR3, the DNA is TGTGCCAGCAGCTTAAGGAGCGGGTTTGAGGGGGATACGCAGTATTTT.

The CDR3 loop reads CAWSVRDGYSNQPQHF. CDR3 bases: TGTGCCTGGAGTGTACGGGACGGCTATAGCAATCAGCCCCAGCATTTT. The chain couples TRBV30 to TRBJ1-5; D perhaps matches TRBD1 (5 bases). This CDR3 comprises 16 residues. V lost 0 bases and J lost 0, with 12 bases in between. Germline CDR1 reads GTSNPN; CDR2 reads SVGIG (reference sequence). The variable domain in full, with the rest retrieved from reference TRBV30 and TRBJ1-5, is SQTIHQWPATLVQPVGSPLSLECTVEGTSNPNLYWYRQAAGRGLQLLFYSVGIGQISSEVPQNLSASRPQDRQFILSSKKLLLSDSGFYLCAWSVRDGYSNQPQHFGDGTRLSIL.

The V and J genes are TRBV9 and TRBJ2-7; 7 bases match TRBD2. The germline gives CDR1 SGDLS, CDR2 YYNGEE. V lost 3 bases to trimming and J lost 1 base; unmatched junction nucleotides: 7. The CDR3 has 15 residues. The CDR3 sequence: CASSGSDGGSYEQYF. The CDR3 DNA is TGTGCCAGCAGCGGGTCTGACGGGGGGTCCTACGAGCAGTACTTC.

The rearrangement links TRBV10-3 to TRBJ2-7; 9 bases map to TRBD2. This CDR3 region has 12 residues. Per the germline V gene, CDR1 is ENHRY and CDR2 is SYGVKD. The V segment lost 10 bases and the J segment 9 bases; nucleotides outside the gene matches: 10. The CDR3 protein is CATAGGDYVQYF. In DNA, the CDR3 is TGTGCCACCGCGGGAGGGGACTATGTGCAGTACTTC.

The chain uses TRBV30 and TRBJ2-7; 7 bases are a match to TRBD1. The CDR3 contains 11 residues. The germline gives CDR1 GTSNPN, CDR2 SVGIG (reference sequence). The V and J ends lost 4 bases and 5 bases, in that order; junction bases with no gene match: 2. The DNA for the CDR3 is TGTGCCTGGACGGACAGGAACGAGCAGTACTTC. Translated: CAWTDRNEQYF.

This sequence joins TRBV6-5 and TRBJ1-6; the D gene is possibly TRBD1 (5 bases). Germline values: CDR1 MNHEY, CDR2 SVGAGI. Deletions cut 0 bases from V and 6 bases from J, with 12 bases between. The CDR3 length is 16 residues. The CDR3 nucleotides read TGTGCCAGCAGTTACTCGGGGCAGGCTTCTAATTCACCCCTCCACTTT. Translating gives CASSYSGQASNSPLHF.

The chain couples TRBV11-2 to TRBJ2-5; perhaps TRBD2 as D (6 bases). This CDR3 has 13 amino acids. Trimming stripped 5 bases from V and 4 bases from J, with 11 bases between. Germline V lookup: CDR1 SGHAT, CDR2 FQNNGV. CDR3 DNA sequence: TGTGCCAGCAGCCGGACTACCCTAGAGACCCAGTACTTC. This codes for CASSRTTLETQYF.

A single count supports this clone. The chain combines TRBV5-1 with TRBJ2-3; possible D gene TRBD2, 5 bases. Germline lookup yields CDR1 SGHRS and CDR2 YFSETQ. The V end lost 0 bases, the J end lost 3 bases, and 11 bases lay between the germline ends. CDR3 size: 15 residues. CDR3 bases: TGCGCCAGCAGCTTGGTAGGCGGGTCGACAGATACGCAGTATTTT. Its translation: CASSLVGGSTDTQYF.

Here the CDR3 reads CASSLLTGSSGNTIYF. The CDR3 DNA sequence: TGTGCCAGCAGCTTGTTAACAGGGTCATCTGGAAACACCATATATTTT. V gene TRBV7-2 combines with J gene TRBJ1-3; D may be TRBD1 (6 bases). Germline CDR1 and CDR2: SGHTA and FQGNSA. The CDR3 has 16 amino acids. V shed 3 bases and J shed 1 base, with 13 bases lying between them.

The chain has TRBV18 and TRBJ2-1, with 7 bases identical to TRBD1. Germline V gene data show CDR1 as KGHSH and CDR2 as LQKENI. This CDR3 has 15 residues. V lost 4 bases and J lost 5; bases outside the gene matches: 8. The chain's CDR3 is CASSLGPGQNNEQFF. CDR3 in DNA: TGTGCCAGCTCACTGGGGCCGGGACAGAACAATGAGCAGTTCTTC.

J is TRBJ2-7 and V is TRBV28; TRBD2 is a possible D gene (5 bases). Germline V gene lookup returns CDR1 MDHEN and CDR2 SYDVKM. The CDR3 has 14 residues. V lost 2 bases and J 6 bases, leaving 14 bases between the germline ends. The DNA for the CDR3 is TGTGCCAGCAGTTTAACGGGAAGAGGCCGCGAGCAGTACTTC. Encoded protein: CASSLTGRGREQYF.

The CDR3 DNA reads TGTGCCAGCGGAGCTGGGACAGGGAGGGCGACTAATGAAAAACTGTTTTTT. Its protein product is CASGAGTGRATNEKLFF. The rearrangement uses TRBV2 and TRBJ1-4; 9 nucleotides align to TRBD1. Per germline, CDR1 SNHLY and CDR2 FYNNEI. Germline trimming cut 8 bases from V and 2 bases from J; bases unmatched to any gene: 12. CDR3 size: 17 residues.

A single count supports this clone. For the CDR3, the DNA is TGTGCCAGCAGTGAGGGGGTGTTTGGCCAAGAGACCCAGTACTTC. It encodes CASSEGVFGQETQYF. The V and J genes are TRBV2 and TRBJ2-5, with D perhaps given as TRBD1 or TRBD2 (5 bases each). The CDR3 is 15 residues long. Germline loops: CDR1 SNHLY, CDR2 FYNNEI. With 3 bases removed from V and 1 base from J, the gap between germline ends came to 12 bases.

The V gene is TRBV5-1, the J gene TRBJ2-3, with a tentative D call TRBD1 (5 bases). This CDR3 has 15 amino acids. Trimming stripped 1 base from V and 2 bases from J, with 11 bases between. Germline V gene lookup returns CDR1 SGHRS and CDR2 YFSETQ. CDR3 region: CASSLQGANTDTQYF. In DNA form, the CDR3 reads TGCGCCAGCAGCTTGCAAGGGGCGAACACAGATACGCAGTATTTT.

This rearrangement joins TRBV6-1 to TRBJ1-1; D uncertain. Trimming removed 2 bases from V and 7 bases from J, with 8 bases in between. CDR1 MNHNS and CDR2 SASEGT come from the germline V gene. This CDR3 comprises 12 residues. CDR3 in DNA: TGTGCCAGCAGTGAACGAGTAAGTGAAGCTTTCTTT. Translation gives CASSERVSEAFF.

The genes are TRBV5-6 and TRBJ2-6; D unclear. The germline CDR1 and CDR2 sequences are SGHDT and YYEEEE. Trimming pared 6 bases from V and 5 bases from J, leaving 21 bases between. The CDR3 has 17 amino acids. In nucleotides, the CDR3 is TGTGCCAGCAAATCGCGCAATAGCCAAAGTCGGGCCAACGTCCTGACTTTC. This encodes CASKSRNSQSRANVLTF.

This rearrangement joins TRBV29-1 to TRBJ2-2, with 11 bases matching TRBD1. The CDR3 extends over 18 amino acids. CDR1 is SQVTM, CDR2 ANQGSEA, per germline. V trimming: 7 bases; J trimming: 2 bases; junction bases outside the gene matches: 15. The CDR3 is CSARFGQGASSNTGELFF. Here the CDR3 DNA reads TGCAGCGCTCGGTTCGGACAGGGGGCCTCTAGTAACACCGGGGAGCTGTTTTTT.

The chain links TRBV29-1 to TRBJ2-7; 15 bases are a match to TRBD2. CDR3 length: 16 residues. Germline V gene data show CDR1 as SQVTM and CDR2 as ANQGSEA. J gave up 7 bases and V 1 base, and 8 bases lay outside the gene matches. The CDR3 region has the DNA TGCAGCGTTGAAGGGCCCGGACTAGCGGGAGGGAGGGAGCAGTACTTC. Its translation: CSVEGPGLAGGREQYF.

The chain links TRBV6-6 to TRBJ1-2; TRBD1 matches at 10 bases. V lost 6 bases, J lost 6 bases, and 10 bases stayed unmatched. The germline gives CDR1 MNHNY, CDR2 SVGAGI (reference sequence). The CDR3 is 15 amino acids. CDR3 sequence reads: CASSPSTGGADGYTF. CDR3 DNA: TGTGCCAGCAGCCCCTCGACAGGGGGCGCGGATGGCTACACCTTC.

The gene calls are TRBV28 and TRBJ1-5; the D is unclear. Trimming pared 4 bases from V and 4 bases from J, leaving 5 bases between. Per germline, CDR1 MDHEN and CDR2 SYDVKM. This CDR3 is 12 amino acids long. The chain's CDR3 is CASSSVNQPQHF. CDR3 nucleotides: TGTGCCAGCAGTTCGGTGAATCAGCCCCAGCATTTT.

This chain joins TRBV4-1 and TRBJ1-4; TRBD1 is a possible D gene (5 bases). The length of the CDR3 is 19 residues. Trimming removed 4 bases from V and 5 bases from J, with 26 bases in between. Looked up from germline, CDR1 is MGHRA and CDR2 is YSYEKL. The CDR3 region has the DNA TGCGCCAGCAGCCCCACGATTTGGGGGGACTCATCCCCCAATGAAAAACTGTTTTTT. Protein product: CASSPTIWGDSSPNEKLFF.

The CDR3 protein is CASSLVGGPYGYTF. In DNA form, the CDR3 reads TGTGCCAGCAGCTTAGTTGGGGGCCCCTATGGCTACACCTTC. The J gene is TRBJ1-2, the V gene TRBV7-2; tentatively, D is TRBD1 (6 bases). Trimming cost V 1 base and J 4 bases, with 10 bases left between them. The CDR3 has 14 residues. Per germline, CDR1 SGHTA and CDR2 FQGNSA.

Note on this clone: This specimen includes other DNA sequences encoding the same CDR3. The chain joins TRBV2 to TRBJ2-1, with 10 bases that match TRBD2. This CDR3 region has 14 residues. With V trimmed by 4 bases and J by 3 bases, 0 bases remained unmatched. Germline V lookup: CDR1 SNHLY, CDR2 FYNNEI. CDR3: CASSASGGYNEQFF. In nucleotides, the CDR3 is TGTGCCAGCAGTGCTAGCGGGGGCTACAATGAGCAGTTCTTC.

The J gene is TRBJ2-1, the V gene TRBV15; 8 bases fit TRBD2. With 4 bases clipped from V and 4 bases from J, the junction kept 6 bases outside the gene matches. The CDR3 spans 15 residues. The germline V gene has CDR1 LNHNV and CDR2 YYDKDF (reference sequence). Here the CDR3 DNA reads TGTGCCACCAGCATGGAGCGGGAGTGGTACAATGAGCAGTTCTTC. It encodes CATSMEREWYNEQFF.

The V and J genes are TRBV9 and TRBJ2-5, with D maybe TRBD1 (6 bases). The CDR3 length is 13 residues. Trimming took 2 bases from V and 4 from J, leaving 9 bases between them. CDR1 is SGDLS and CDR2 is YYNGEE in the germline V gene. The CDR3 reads CASSVTGTETQYF. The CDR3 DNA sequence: TGTGCCAGCAGCGTCACAGGGACAGAGACCCAGTACTTC.